This TCR beta chain was captured in a study of shared clonotypes between healthy human individuals. Regarding the study as a whole: Generation probabilities of non-shared clonotypes were lower (relative to those shared by all four donors).

V was pared by 6 bases and J by 0 bases, with 2 bases of the junction left unmatched. The germline gives CDR1 MDHEN, CDR2 SYDVKM. The CDR3 loop spans 13 amino acids. Notes on this clone: Its matching antigen is unknown.

Generated by immunoSEQ multiplex PCR, the TCRdb table keeps only in-frame clones and is missing some. The data show more than 500,000 clones, around 95% seen once. V gene TRBV28 combines with J gene TRBJ2-7, with 7 bases that match TRBD1. Sequencing was performed on naive CD4+ T cells sorted from blood. The sample's subset: CD45RA+ positively selected. The origin of this receptor is a woman aged 25-40 years in good health. The CDR3 nucleotides read TGTGCCAGCAGGGGGGACAGCTCCTACGAGCAGTACTTC. Protein: CASRGDSSYEQYF. The full variable domain, completed using reference TRBV28 and TRBJ2-7, is DVKVTQSSRYLVKRTGEKVFLECVQDMDHENMFWYRQDPGLGLRLIYFSYDVKMKEKGDIPEGYSVSREKKERFSLILESASTNQTSMYLCASRGDSSYEQYFGPGTRLTVT.